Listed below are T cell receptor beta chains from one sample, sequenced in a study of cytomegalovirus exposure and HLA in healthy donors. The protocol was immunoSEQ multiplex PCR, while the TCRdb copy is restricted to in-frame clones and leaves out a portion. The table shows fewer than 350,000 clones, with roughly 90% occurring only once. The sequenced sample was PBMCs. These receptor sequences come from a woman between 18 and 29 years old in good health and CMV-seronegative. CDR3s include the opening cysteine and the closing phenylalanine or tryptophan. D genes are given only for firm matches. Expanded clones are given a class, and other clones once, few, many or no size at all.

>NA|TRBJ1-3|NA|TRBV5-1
TGCGCCAGCAGCTTAAGTTTCAGCGGGCCCGGAAACACCATATATTTT
CASSLSFSGPGNTIYF
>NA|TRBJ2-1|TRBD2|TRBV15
TGTGCCACCAGCAGTCCAACCGGGACTAGCGGTCACAATGAGCAGTTCTTC
CATSSPTGTSGHNEQFF
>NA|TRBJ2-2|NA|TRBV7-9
TGTGCCAGCAGCCCGTCGAGATCAGGGGTGGCCGGGGAGCTGTTTTTT
CASSPSRSGVAGELFF
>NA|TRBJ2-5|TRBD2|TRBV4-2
TGTGCCAGCAGCCAAGCCCTAGCGGGAGGGCCACGGGAGACCCAGTACTTC
CASSQALAGGPRETQYF
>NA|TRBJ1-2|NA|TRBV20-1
TGCAGTGCTAGTAGGGGGAGCGGCTACACCTTC
CSASRGSGYTF
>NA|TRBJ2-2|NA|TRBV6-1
TGTGCCAGCAGTGTAAACACCGGGGAGCTGTTTTTT
CASSVNTGELFF
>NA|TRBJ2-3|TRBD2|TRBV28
TGTGCCAGCAGGCCCGGAGCGGGAGAAGGAGATACGCAGTATTTT
CASRPGAGEGDTQYF
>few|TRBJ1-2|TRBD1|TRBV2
TGTGCCAGCAGTCAGGACAGGGAGAGTGGCTACACCTTC
CASSQDRESGYTF
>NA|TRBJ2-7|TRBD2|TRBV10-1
TGCGCCAGCAGTGAGTCGCTAGCGGGAGTACAGGAGCAGTACTTC
CASSESLAGVQEQYF
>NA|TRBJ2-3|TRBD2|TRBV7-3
TGTGCCAGCAGCGTAGCGGGAGCCGCAGATACGCAGTATTTT
CASSVAGAADTQYF
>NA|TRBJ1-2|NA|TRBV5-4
TGTGCCAGCAGCCAGGCTGGTTATGGCTACACCTTC
CASSQAGYGYTF
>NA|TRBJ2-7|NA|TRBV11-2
TGTGCCAGCAGCTTAAACAGCTACGAGCAGTACTTC
CASSLNSYEQYF
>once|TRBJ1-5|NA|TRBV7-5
TGTGTCAGAAGCCCTAATCAGCCCCAGCATTTT
CVRSPNQPQHF
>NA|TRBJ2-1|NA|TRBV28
TGTGCCAGCAGTCCCAGGGGGCGGGGGATCTACAATGAGCAGTTCTTC
CASSPRGRGIYNEQFF
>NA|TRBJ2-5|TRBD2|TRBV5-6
TGTGCCAGCTATGGGACTAGCGAGGAGACCCAGTACTTC
CASYGTSEETQYF
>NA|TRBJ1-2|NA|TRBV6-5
TGTGCCAGCAGTTACGCGGAGTTCTATGGCTACACCTTC
CASSYAEFYGYTF
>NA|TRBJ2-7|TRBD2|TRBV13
TGTGCCAGCAGCGAACTAGCGGGAGACTACGAGCAGTACTTC
CASSELAGDYEQYF
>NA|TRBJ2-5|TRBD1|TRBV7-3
TGTGCCAGCAGCTCGACAGGGGACGAGACCCAGTACTTC
CASSSTGDETQYF
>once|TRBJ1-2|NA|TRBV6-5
TGTGCCAGCACCAAGGGGCAGGGCAATTATGGCTACACCTTC
CASTKGQGNYGYTF
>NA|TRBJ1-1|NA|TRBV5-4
TGTGCCAGCAGCTCATACTCGGGGAACACTGAAGCTTTCTTT
CASSSYSGNTEAFF
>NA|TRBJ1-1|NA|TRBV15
TGTGCCACCAGCAGTCCGGGAGTCGGGCTGAACACTGAAGCTTTCTTT
CATSSPGVGLNTEAFF
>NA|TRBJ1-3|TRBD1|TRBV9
TGTGCCAGCAGCGCGACAGGGAACGCTGGAAACACCATATATTTT
CASSATGNAGNTIYF
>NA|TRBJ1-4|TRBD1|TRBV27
TGTGCCAGCAGTTCAAATACCGGACAGGGGGCGCCGGGCGAAAAACTGTTTTTT
CASSSNTGQGAPGEKLFF
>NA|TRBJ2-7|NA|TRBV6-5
TGTGCCAGCAGCACTACTGGCTCCTACGAGCAGTACTTC
CASSTTGSYEQYF
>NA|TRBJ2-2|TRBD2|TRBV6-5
TGTGCCACCCAACGACTAGCGGGAGCCGGGGAGCTGTTTTTT
CATQRLAGAGELFF
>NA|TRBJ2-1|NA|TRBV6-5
TGTGCCAGCAGTTACGGACTTAGCTCCTACAATGAGCAGTTCTTC
CASSYGLSSYNEQFF
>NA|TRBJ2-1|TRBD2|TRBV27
TGTGCCAGCAGTTCTGCCGGGACTAGAAAGAATGAGCAGTTCTTC
CASSSAGTRKNEQFF
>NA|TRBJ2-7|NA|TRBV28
TGTGCCAGCAGTTTACGCAGGGACGAGCAGTACTTC
CASSLRRDEQYF
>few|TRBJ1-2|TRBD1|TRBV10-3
TGTGCCACAAATCCGGGACAGATCTATGGCTACACCTTC
CATNPGQIYGYTF
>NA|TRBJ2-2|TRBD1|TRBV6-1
TGTGCCAGCAGTGAGGGACAGGGAACGGGCACCGGGGAGCTGTTTTTT
CASSEGQGTGTGELFF
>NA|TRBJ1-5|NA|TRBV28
TGTGCCAGTGCCATAGAAAATCAGCCCCAGCATTTT
CASAIENQPQHF
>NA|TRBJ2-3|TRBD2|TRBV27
TGTGCCAGCAGTATTCTAGGACTAGCGGGAGGGCCCGGTAGGTCGACAGATACGCAGTATTTT
CASSILGLAGGPGRSTDTQYF
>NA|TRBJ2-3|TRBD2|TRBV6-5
TGTGCCAGCAGTTACTCAGCTAGCGGGGGCACAGATACGCAGTATTTT
CASSYSASGGTDTQYF
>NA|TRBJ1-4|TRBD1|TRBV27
TGTGCCAGCAGGGGACAGTATAACTCTAATGAAAAACTGTTTTTT
CASRGQYNSNEKLFF
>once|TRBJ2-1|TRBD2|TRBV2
TGTGCCAGCAGTAAAGCGGGAGATCCCTACAATGAGCAGTTCTTC
CASSKAGDPYNEQFF
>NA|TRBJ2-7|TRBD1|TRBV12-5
TGTGCTAGTGGTTTGCCGAGGACAGGGGGCCTCCAACGGTCCCCCCTCTACGAGCAGTACTTC
CASGLPRTGGLQRSPLYEQYF
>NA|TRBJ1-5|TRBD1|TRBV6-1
TGTGCCAGCAGTGAGTTTGAGGGGGCTGGCAATCAGCCCCAGCATTTT
CASSEFEGAGNQPQHF
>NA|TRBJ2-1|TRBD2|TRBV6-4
TGTGCCAGCAGTGTCATGGCGGGAGGGCCCAATGAGCAGTTCTTC
CASSVMAGGPNEQFF
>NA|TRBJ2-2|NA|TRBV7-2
TGTGCCAGCAGCTTCTCAGGGGGGGAGCTGTTTTTT
CASSFSGGELFF